The clone carrying this T cell receptor beta chain was seen a handful of times. The antigen remains unidentified. The data derive from a study of early T cells in non-severe SARS-CoV-2 infection. Study-level information: The sequenced material was bulk RNA from unsorted whole blood, and its chains were unpaired. Notes on the study in general: VDJdb matching, biased toward anti-spike CD8 responses, missed private and CD4 specificities.

The protocol attached unique molecular identifiers to individual cDNA molecules. From the 5' RACE reads, TCRdb called clonotypes with MiXCR, one entry per CDR3 protein. The table has around 63,000 distinct CDR3 sequences, 13% seen once. The CDR3 spans 13 residues. Deletions cut 3 bases from V and 11 bases from J, with 16 bases between. J is TRBJ1-1 and V is TRBV12-3 or TRBV12-4; no firm D call. The sequencing sample was made of whole blood. The receptor comes from an adult who was a healthcare worker with PCR-confirmed SARS-CoV-2 infection or an uninfected control (not recorded which). Here the CDR3 DNA reads TGTGCCAGCAGTTTGAGGAGGGCTTGGTTGGCTTTCTTT. Its translation: CASSLRRAWLAFF.